Described below is a single T cell receptor (beta chain) sequence and its context. Its cognate antigen is unknown. This sample is part of a study of Ad26.COV2.S vaccination and SARS-CoV-2 variants. The treatment: 19 received Ad26.COV2.S at low or high dose, single or two shots; 5 received placebo; per-sample allocation not given. On day 63 after the first injection, vaccine and placebo recipients gave samples. Germline CDR1 is MNHEY and CDR2 is SVGEGT. V lost 6 bases to trimming and J lost 2 bases, with 20 bases between them. This CDR3 region has 16 residues. Profiled with immunoSEQ multiplex PCR; TCRdb holds only in-frame clones, not every one. The sample has some 480,000 clones; approximately 90% are singletons. The study, taken as a whole, reports: Breadth measured for non-spike TCRs was similar across vaccine and placebo recipients.

This receptor was obtained from a person between 18 and 60 years old who received the Ad26.COV2.S COVID-19 vaccine or a placebo. The sample here was peripheral blood, taken in a trial of Ad26.COV2.S vaccine versus placebo. The rearrangement joins TRBV6-2 or TRBV6-3 to TRBJ2-7; a weak D match, TRBD1 (6 bases). The CDR3 is CASSRQQGRGPYEQYF. The DNA for the CDR3 is TGTGCCAGCAGCCGACAACAGGGTAGAGGGCCCTACGAGCAGTACTTC.